The clone carrying this T cell receptor beta chain was counted only a few times. The antigen remains unidentified. The data belong to a study of cytomegalovirus exposure and HLA in healthy donors. Notes on the study in general: Later on, analysis showed that most CMV-associated TCR beta chains appeared to be HLA-restricted. A later analysis linked a missense DCLRE1C variant to TCR beta V- and J-gene trimming. In a later analysis, HLA-C alleles had the fewest associated TCRs, DRB1 alleles the most.

PCR employed 60 Vbeta and 13 Jbeta primers. This table comes from immunoSEQ multiplex PCR, and its TCRdb copy is limited to in-frame clones, with some not included. This sample has under 200,000 clones, with about 12% found just once. CDR1 is SEHNR and CDR2 is FQNEAQ in the germline V gene (reference sequence). With V trimmed by 6 bases and J by 10 bases, 15 bases remained unmatched. The CDR3 contains 15 residues. Sequenced: PBMCs. The genes are TRBV7-9 and TRBJ1-1; 9 nucleotides agree with TRBD1. The clonotype was recovered from a man between 45 and 60 years old in good health and CMV-seropositive. The CDR3: CASSSTGGAKIGAFF. The CDR3 DNA is TGTGCCAGCAGTTCTACAGGGGGCGCCAAGATCGGAGCTTTCTTT.